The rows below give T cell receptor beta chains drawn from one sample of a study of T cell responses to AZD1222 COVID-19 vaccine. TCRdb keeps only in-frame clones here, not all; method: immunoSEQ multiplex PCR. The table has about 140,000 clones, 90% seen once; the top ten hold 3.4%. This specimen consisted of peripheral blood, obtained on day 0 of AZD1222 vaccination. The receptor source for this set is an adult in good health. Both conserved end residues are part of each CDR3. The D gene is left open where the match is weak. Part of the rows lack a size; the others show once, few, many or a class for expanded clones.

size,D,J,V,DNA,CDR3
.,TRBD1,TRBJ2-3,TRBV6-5,TGTGCCAGCAGTCGGGACAGGGGGCAAGATACGCAGTATTTT,CASSRDRGQDTQYF
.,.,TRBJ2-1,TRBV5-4,TGTGCCAGCAGCTACGGGGGGCTGAGTGGCAATGAGCAGTTCTTC,CASSYGGLSGNEQFF
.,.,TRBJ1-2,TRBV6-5,TGTGCCAGCAGCGTTGGGGTCCCTAACTATGGCTACACCTTC,CASSVGVPNYGYTF
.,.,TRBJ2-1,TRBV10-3,TGTGCCACCTTTAAAGGGCTCTCCTACAATGAGCAGTTCTTC,CATFKGLSYNEQFF
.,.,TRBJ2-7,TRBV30,TGTGCCTGGAGTGGGGGGCCGTGGGAGCAGTACTTC,CAWSGGPWEQYF
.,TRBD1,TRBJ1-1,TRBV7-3,TGTGCCAGCAGCCCCGGGACAGGCACTGAAGCTTTCTTT,CASSPGTGTEAFF
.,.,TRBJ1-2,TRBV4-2,TGTGCCAGCAGCCAAGTAGGTCAGGGATCCTATGGCTACACCTTC,CASSQVGQGSYGYTF
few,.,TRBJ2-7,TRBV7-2,TGTGCCAGCAGCGTTTCACACTACCTCTACGAGCAGTACTTC,CASSVSHYLYEQYF
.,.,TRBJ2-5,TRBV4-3,TGCGCCAGCAGCCAAGGGGGGACTCAAGAGACCCAGTACTTC,CASSQGGTQETQYF
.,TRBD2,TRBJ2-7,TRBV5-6,TGTGCCAGCACCCAAGCGGGAGGGTGGGACGAGCAGTACTTC,CASTQAGGWDEQYF
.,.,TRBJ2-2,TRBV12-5,TGTGCTAGTGGAGATACCGGGGAGCTGTTTTTT,CASGDTGELFF
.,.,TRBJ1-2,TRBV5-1,TGCGCCAGCAGCTTGACCCCCCTCAGGGGATATGGCTACACCTTC,CASSLTPLRGYGYTF
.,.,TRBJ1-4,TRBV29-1,TGCAGCGTTGGTGCAACTAATGAAAAACTGTTTTTT,CSVGATNEKLFF
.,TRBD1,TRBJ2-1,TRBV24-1,TGTGCCACCAGTGCGGGACAGTACAATGAGCAGTTCTTC,CATSAGQYNEQFF
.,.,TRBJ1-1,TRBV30,TGTGCCTCCGACATGTTGAACACTGAAGCTTTCTTT,CASDMLNTEAFF
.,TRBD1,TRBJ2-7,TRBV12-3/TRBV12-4,TGTGCCAGCAGTCCTCGACAGGGCTACGAGCAGTACTTC,CASSPRQGYEQYF
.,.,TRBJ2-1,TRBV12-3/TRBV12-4,TGTGCCAGCAGTTTTAGTGACGGTCTTGAGCAGTTCTTC,CASSFSDGLEQFF
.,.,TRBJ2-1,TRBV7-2,TGTGCCAGCAGCTTATTGGGGGAGGCCTACAATGAGCAGTTCTTC,CASSLLGEAYNEQFF
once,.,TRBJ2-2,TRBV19,TGTGCCAGTATGGAAATGACAGCCACCGGGGAGCTGTTTTTT,CASMEMTATGELFF
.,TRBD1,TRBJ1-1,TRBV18,TGTGCCAGCTCACCGATGGGACAGGAAGCTTTCTTT,CASSPMGQEAFF
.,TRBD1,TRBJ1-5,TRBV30,TGTGCCTGGTCGGGACAGGGGAATCAGCCCCAGCATTTT,CAWSGQGNQPQHF
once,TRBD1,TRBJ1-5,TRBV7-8,TGTGCCAGCAGCACATTCGACAGGGTTTATAGCAATCAGCCCCAGCATTTT,CASSTFDRVYSNQPQHF
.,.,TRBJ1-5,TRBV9,TGTGCCAGCAGCGTTACCAGGGCTAGCAATCAGCCCCAGCATTTT,CASSVTRASNQPQHF
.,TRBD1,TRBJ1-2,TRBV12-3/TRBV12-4,TGTGCCAGCAGTCCTGACAGGGGGGGGTACACCTTC,CASSPDRGGYTF
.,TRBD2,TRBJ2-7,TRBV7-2,TGTGCCAGCAGGACACTAGCGGAGGGGCTCTTAGAGCAGTACTTC,CASRTLAEGLLEQYF
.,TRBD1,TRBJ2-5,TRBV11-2,TGTGCCAGCAGCTTAGATCGGGGACAGGGTGAGACCCAGTACTTC,CASSLDRGQGETQYF
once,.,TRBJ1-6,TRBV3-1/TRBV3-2,TGTGCCAGCAGCCAAAGGTCGAGGGATAATTCACCCCTCCACTTT,CASSQRSRDNSPLHF
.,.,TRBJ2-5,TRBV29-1,TGCAGCGTTGTTCCCCAAGAGACCCAGTACTTC,CSVVPQETQYF
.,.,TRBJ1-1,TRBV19,TGTGCCAGTAGGGAGGGAGCTAACACTGAAGCTTTCTTT,CASREGANTEAFF
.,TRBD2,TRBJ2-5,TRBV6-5,TGTGCCAGCAGTTACTTGGACAGCGGGGGGCTGGCGACCCAGTACTTC,CASSYLDSGGLATQYF
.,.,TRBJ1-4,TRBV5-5,TGTGCCAGCAGCTTGGAACCGGGCCCACAAAATGAAAAACTGTTTTTT,CASSLEPGPQNEKLFF
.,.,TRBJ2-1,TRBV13,TGTGCCAGCAGCCCAGGTCGGACTACCAATGAGCAGTTCTTC,CASSPGRTTNEQFF
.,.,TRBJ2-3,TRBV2,TGTGCCAGCAGGATTTCCACAGATACGCAGTATTTT,CASRISTDTQYF
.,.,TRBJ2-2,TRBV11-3,TGTGCCAGCACCGAGCCGGGACGGGTGAACACCGGGGAGCTGTTTTTT,CASTEPGRVNTGELFF
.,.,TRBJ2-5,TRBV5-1,TGCGCCAGCAGCTTGTATGACAATAAAGAGACCCAGTACTTC,CASSLYDNKETQYF
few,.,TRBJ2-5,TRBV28,TGTGCCAGCAGTTACAGAGAGAAAGAGACCCAGTACTTC,CASSYREKETQYF
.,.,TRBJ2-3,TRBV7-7,TGTGCTAGCAGCTTAAGGGGGGTCCGCACAGATACGCAGTATTTT,CASSLRGVRTDTQYF
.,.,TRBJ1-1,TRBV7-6,TGTGCCAGCAGCTTATTACAAGGAGCGAACACTGAAGCTTTCTTT,CASSLLQGANTEAFF
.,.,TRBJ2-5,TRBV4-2,TGTGCCAGCAGCCAAGATTTCGGGGGGCAGGGTCAAGAGACCCAGTACTTC,CASSQDFGGQGQETQYF
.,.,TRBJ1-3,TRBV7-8,TGTGCCAGCAGCTTAGGGGGGTCCTCTGGAAACACCATATATTTT,CASSLGGSSGNTIYF
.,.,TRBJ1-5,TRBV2,TGTGCCAGCAGGGATCCCTTTACAGGGAGTAATCAGCCCCAGCATTTT,CASRDPFTGSNQPQHF
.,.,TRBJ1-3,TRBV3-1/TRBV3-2,TGTGCCAGCAGCCGCATCTCGGGGAGCGGCTGGGAAAACACCATATATTTT,CASSRISGSGWENTIYF
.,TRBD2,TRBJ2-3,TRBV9,TGTGCCAGCAGCGTAGCACTCGGGACTAGCGGGGGCGGGGGCACAGATACGCAGTATTTT,CASSVALGTSGGGGTDTQYF
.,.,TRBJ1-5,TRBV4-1,TGCGCCAGCAGCCAAGATATTCAGTATAGCAATCAGCCCCAGCATTTT,CASSQDIQYSNQPQHF
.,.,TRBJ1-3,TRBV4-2,TGTGCCAGCAGCCAAGAGACTGGAAACACCATATATTTT,CASSQETGNTIYF
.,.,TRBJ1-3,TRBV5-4,TGTGCCAGCAGCTTGGCCCCCTCAGGGAGCTCTGGAAACACCATATATTTT,CASSLAPSGSSGNTIYF
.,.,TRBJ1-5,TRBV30,TGTGCCTGGAGCCCAGGGACAACTAGCAATCAGCCCCAGCATTTT,CAWSPGTTSNQPQHF
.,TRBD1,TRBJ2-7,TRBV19,TGTGCCAGTAGCAAAGACAGGGGAGTCACCTACGAGCAGTACTTC,CASSKDRGVTYEQYF
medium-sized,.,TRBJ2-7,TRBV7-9,TGTGCCAGCACTGGACGTTGGGGGAGCTCCTACGAGCAGTACTTC,CASTGRWGSSYEQYF
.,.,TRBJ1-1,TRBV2,TGTGCCAGCAGTGGAACGGACACGGCCCCCCGGGCTTTCTTT,CASSGTDTAPRAFF
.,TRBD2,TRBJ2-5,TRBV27,TGTGCCAGCAGTTCCGGGACTAGCGGGGGGAACCAAGAGACCCAGTACTTC,CASSSGTSGGNQETQYF
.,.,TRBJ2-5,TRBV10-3,TGTGCCACCGGCTTTGGGGAATCGCAAGAGACCCAGTACTTC,CATGFGESQETQYF
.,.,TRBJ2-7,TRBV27,TGTGCCAGCAGTTGGGGCAGCGAGCAGTACTTC,CASSWGSEQYF
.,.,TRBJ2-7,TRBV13,TGTGCCAGCAGCTTATTCACGTCTTACGAGCAGTACTTC,CASSLFTSYEQYF
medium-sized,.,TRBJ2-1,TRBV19,TGTGCCAGCCGGCGGGCCTACAATGAGCAGTTCTTC,CASRRAYNEQFF